This T cell receptor (beta chain) was recovered during a study of blood T cell repertoires in COVID-19. On the study more broadly: Samples came from the United States, Italy and Spain, spanning acute and convalescent COVID-19. T cells, B-cell-depleted T cells, or PBMCs supplied cDNA or gDNA.

Between the trimmed V and J ends, which lost 0 bases and 0 bases, there was a span of 15 bases. The CDR3 covers 18 residues. Germline-derived CDR1 and CDR2 are LGHNA and YNFKEQ. Seattle's cohort entered during active infection and was followed longitudinally. TCRdb keeps only in-frame clones here, not all; method: immunoSEQ multiplex PCR. The sample carries some 190,000 clones, around 81% recorded once. The sequenced sample was peripheral blood. The chain carries TRBV4-2 and TRBJ2-1; maybe TRBD2 (6 bases). The clonotype originates from a woman between 40 and 50 years old with COVID-19, enrolled during active disease. This CDR3 is CASSQEWAGGSSYNEQFF. The CDR3 DNA reads TGTGCCAGCAGCCAAGAATGGGCCGGAGGGAGCTCCTACAATGAGCAGTTCTTC.